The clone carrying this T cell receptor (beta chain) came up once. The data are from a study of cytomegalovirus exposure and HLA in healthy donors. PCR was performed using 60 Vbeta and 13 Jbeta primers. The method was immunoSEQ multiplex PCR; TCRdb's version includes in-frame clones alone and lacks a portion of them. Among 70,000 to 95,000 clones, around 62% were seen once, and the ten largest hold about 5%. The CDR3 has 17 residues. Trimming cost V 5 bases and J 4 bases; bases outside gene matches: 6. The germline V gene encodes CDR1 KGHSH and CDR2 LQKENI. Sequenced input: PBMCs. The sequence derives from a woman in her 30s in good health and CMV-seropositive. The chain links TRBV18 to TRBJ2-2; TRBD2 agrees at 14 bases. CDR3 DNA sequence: TGTGCCAGCTCAACCCTCGGACTAGCGGGGGGCACCGGGGAGCTGTTTTTT. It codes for CASSTLGLAGGTGELFF.